This T cell receptor beta chain was captured by sequencing in a study of T cell responses to AZD1222 COVID-19 vaccine. Study observations and caveats: Increased Spike-specific TCR breadth and depth were observed after two AZD1222 doses. Donor demographics were predominantly white British with a female majority; clonal diversity may be underestimated. Spike-wide vaccine-associated CD4 TCRs dominated at 160-218 and 743-854.

Concerning this clone itself: Antigen specificity is unknown.

This CDR3 contains 15 residues. From germline, CDR1 is MNHNY and CDR2 SVGAGI (reference sequence). Germline trimming cut 5 bases from V and 2 bases from J; bases unmatched to any gene: 3. Second-dose schedules of about 4 or about 12 weeks were combined. Only in-frame clones appear in the TCRdb table, and some are missing; sequencing was by immunoSEQ multiplex PCR. Altogether more than 150,000 clones are present, 87% being singletons, with the ten largest covering roughly 10%. The chain links TRBV6-6 to TRBJ1-6; TRBD1 matches at 7 bases. The clonotype originates from an adult who received the AZD1222 COVID-19 vaccine. Sequencing used peripheral blood, obtained 28 days after the second AZD1222 dose. Here the CDR3 DNA reads TGTGCCAGCAGTCAGGGGGGAGCCTATAATTCACCCCTCCACTTT. This translates into CASSQGGAYNSPLHF.